The 24 T cell receptor beta chains in this list originate from one sample, sequenced in a study of technical replicates of blood from several donors (dated by TCRdb to the late 2010s). Libraries were constructed by the immunoSEQ multiplex PCR assay. Imported from immuneACCESS, the table was reduced by TCRdb to in-frame sequences with V and J called. These copies leave out some clones; in studies compared against another copy, an unresolved V gene accounts for under half, and the cause of the remainder is not known. The sample table records some 69,000 clones; 75% to 90% of these occur just once. The top ten clones comprise roughly 5% of the sample. The material sequenced was PBMCs. All receptors derive from a human donor in good health. Some clones in this sample may be carry-over from other donors' samples.

The J gene is TRBJ2-5, the V gene TRBV5-8, with D possibly matching TRBD1 (6 bases). Germline values: CDR1 SGHTS, CDR2 YDEGEE. Trimming pared 4 bases from V and 2 bases from J, leaving 18 bases between. CDR3 length equals 16 residues. The CDR3 DNA reads TGTGCCAGCAGCAAAGGCCTACAGGGTATACAAGAGACCCAGTACTTC. This encodes CASSKGLQGIQETQYF.

The gene calls are TRBV4-3 and TRBJ2-1; a possible D gene is TRBD2 (6 bases). Germline V gene lookup returns CDR1 LGHNA and CDR2 YSLEER. This CDR3 has 15 residues. Deletions cut 4 bases from V and 9 bases from J, with 19 bases between. The DNA for the CDR3 is TGCGCCAGCAGCCCCGGGGGAAGCCCGCCTACTGAGCAGTTCTTC. Amino acids: CASSPGGSPPTEQFF.

The V call is TRBV7-2, the J call TRBJ1-3, with a weak D call TRBD1 (6 bases). The CDR3 spans 15 residues. Trimming removed 5 bases at V and 1 base at J, with 12 bases between. Germline assignment: CDR1 SGHTA and CDR2 FQGNSA. The CDR3 DNA follows: TGTGCCAGCAGCGTCGCAGGGGTATCTGGAAACACCATATATTTT. Its protein product is CASSVAGVSGNTIYF.

This chain links TRBV30 with TRBJ1-2; D call uncertain. The CDR3 is made up of 12 amino acids. CDR1 is GTSNPN, CDR2 SVGIG, per germline (reference sequence). V lost 5 bases and J 8 bases, leaving 15 bases between the germline ends. The CDR3 is CAWDNRVSGYTF. The CDR3 nucleotides read TGTGCCTGGGATAACCGGGTGAGCGGCTACACCTTC. Looking up the rest from reference TRBV30 and TRBJ1-2 gives the full variable domain: SQTIHQWPATLVQPVGSPLSLECTVEGTSNPNLYWYRQAAGRGLQLLFYSVGIGQISSEVPQNLSASRPQDRQFILSSKKLLLSDSGFYLCAWDNRVSGYTFGSGTRLTVV.

The rearrangement joins TRBV4-3 to TRBJ1-1; D perhaps matches TRBD1 (6 bases). Trimming pared 1 base from V and 5 bases from J, leaving 11 bases between. Germline V lookup: CDR1 LGHNA, CDR2 YSLEER. This CDR3 is 14 amino acids long. This chain's CDR3 is CASSQATGITEAFF. Here the CDR3 DNA reads TGCGCCAGCAGCCAAGCCACAGGGATAACTGAAGCTTTCTTT.

The genes are TRBV7-6 and TRBJ2-1; TRBD2 matches at 9 bases. Per the germline V gene, CDR1 is SGHVS and CDR2 is FNYEAQ. V was pared by 2 bases and J by 5 bases, with 4 bases of the junction left unmatched. The CDR3 consists of 15 residues. The CDR3 DNA reads TGTGCCAGCAGCTTAATAGCGGGAGTTAACAATGAGCAGTTCTTC. This encodes CASSLIAGVNNEQFF.

The chain has TRBV2 and TRBJ2-7, with 12 bases that match TRBD2. The CDR3 totals 13 residues. Germline CDR1 SNHLY, CDR2 FYNNEI. V dropped 8 bases and J dropped 9; count of bases not matched to a gene: 8. The CDR3 bases are TGTGCCAGCGCGGCTAGCGGGGGGGTCCCGCAGTACTTC. Its translation is CASAASGGVPQYF.

Only one count was recorded for this clone. J is TRBJ2-3 and V is TRBV5-1; D possibly corresponds to TRBD2 (6 bases). Germline assignment: CDR1 SGHRS and CDR2 YFSETQ. The CDR3 runs 14 residues. Trimming stripped 4 bases from V and 0 bases from J, with 9 bases between. The CDR3: CASSKGLSTDTQYF. For the CDR3, the DNA is TGCGCCAGCAGCAAGGGACTTAGCACAGATACGCAGTATTTT.

The chain recombines TRBV2 with TRBJ1-4; TRBD1 might be the D (5 bases). This CDR3 has 14 residues. V lost 2 bases and J 3 bases, leaving 7 bases between the germline ends. Germline V gene data show CDR1 as SNHLY and CDR2 as FYNNEI. The CDR3 DNA sequence: TGTGCCAGCAGTGAACAGGGTTCTAATGAAAAACTGTTTTTT. Translating gives CASSEQGSNEKLFF.

The gene calls are TRBV6-5 and TRBJ1-2, with 8 bases identical to TRBD1. The CDR3 loop spans 13 amino acids. J was trimmed by 7 bases and V by 0 bases; bases with no gene match: 1. In germline, CDR1 is MNHEY, CDR2 SVGAGI. The chain's CDR3 is CASSYSRGLGYTF. The CDR3 DNA is TGTGCCAGCAGTTACTCCAGGGGGCTTGGCTACACCTTC.

The CDR3, as DNA: TGCGCCAGCAGCTTGGGAGACAGCAGCTCCTACGAGCAGTACTTC. Amino acids: CASSLGDSSSYEQYF. The chain combines TRBV5-1 with TRBJ2-7, with D perhaps TRBD1 (5 bases). Trimming took off 0 bases at V and 0 bases at J, with 10 bases between the two ends. The germline V gene has CDR1 SGHRS and CDR2 YFSETQ. The CDR3 runs to 15 residues.

This clone has more than one count but fewer than ten. The chain has TRBV9 and TRBJ2-7, with a weak D call TRBD2 (6 bases). The germline CDR1 and CDR2 sequences are SGDLS and YYNGEE. CDR3 length: 15 amino acids. The germline V and J ends were trimmed by 0 bases and 0 bases, with 10 bases remaining between them. The chain's CDR3 is CASSVGGGTSYEQYF. CDR3 in DNA: TGTGCCAGCAGCGTAGGTGGAGGGACCTCCTACGAGCAGTACTTC.

This rearrangement joins TRBV29-1 to TRBJ1-2; 9 bases align to TRBD1. The CDR3 loop spans 12 amino acids. With 7 bases clipped from V and 7 bases from J, the junction kept 7 bases outside the gene matches. CDR1 SQVTM and CDR2 ANQGSEA come from the germline V gene. The CDR3 loop is CSASDRGGGYTF. The CDR3 nucleotides read TGCAGCGCATCGGACAGGGGAGGTGGCTACACCTTC.

The J gene is TRBJ2-1, the V gene TRBV18, with TRBD2 matching 10 bases. Germline CDR1 is KGHSH and CDR2 is LQKENI. Trimming removed 3 bases from V and 6 bases from J; junction bases left unmatched: 5. This CDR3 comprises 15 residues. CDR3 bases: TGTGCCAGCTCACCCGTTGGACTAGCGGTCAATGAGCAGTTCTTC. Translating gives CASSPVGLAVNEQFF.

In this sample, this clone turned up a few times. The chain employs TRBV5-1 and TRBJ2-6; tentative D call: TRBD2 (6 bases). Trimming took off 0 bases at V and 0 bases at J, with 10 bases between the two ends. The CDR3 runs to 17 residues. CDR1 and CDR2 (germline): SGHRS, YFSETQ. CDR3 sequence reads: CASSLVTRDSGANVLTF. CDR3 nucleotide sequence: TGCGCCAGCAGCTTGGTCACGCGGGACTCTGGGGCCAACGTCCTGACTTTC.

The J gene is TRBJ2-5, the V gene TRBV18; a possible D gene is TRBD2 (5 bases). Germline lookup yields CDR1 KGHSH and CDR2 LQKENI. The CDR3 runs to 16 residues. Between the trimmed V and J ends, which lost 2 bases and 4 bases, there was a span of 17 bases. The CDR3 DNA follows: TGTGCCAGCTCACCAGTCCTTCCCGGAGGTGGAGAGACCCAGTACTTC. Translating it yields CASSPVLPGGGETQYF.

The CDR3 is CASSKGGTQYF. CDR3 DNA sequence: TGTGCCAGCAGCAAAGGGGGGACCCAGTACTTC. The chain joins TRBV6-5 to TRBJ2-5; possible D gene TRBD1, 6 bases. V shed 6 bases and J shed 7 bases, with 9 bases lying between them. The length of the CDR3 is 11 residues. Germline V gene lookup returns CDR1 MNHEY and CDR2 SVGAGI.

This chain joins TRBV5-6 and TRBJ2-6; no firm D call. V was pared by 0 bases and J by 0 bases, with 7 bases between. The CDR3 covers 16 residues. CDR1 SGHDT and CDR2 YYEEEE come from the germline V gene. This CDR3 is CASSLAPGSGANVLTF. The CDR3 DNA reads TGTGCCAGCAGCTTGGCCCCGGGCTCTGGGGCCAACGTCCTGACTTTC. The full variable domain, its missing parts supplied by reference TRBV5-6 and TRBJ2-6, is DAGVTQSPTHLIKTRGQQVTLRCSPKSGHDTVSWYQQALGQGPQFIFQYYEEEERQRGNFPDRFSGHQFPNYSSELNVNALLLGDSALYLCASSLAPGSGANVLTFGAGSRLTVL.

This clone occurred once. This chain links TRBV5-6 with TRBJ1-2, with unresolved D. The CDR3 consists of 11 residues. Between the trimmed V and J ends, which lost 5 bases and 8 bases, there was a span of 10 bases. The V gene's germline CDR1 is SGHDT and CDR2 YYEEEE. For the CDR3, the DNA is TGTGCCAGCAGTCGGGGTGAGGGCTACACCTTC. This encodes CASSRGEGYTF.

The CDR3 DNA reads as TGTGCCAGCAGCTGGGGGACAGGAGTTTACCAAGAGACCCAGTACTTC. Its protein product is CASSWGTGVYQETQYF. The chain carries TRBV7-6 and TRBJ2-5, with 8 bases identical to TRBD1. Germline values: CDR1 SGHVS, CDR2 FNYEAQ. V was clipped by 4 bases and J by 0 bases; unmatched bases: 7. This CDR3 region has 16 residues. The whole variable domain, filled in from reference TRBV7-6 and TRBJ2-5, reads GAGVSQSPRYKVTKRGQDVALRCDPISGHVSLYWYRQALGQGPEFLTYFNYEAQQDKSGLPNDRFSAERPEGSISTLTIQRTEQRDSAMYRCASSWGTGVYQETQYFGPGTRLLVL.

The V gene is TRBV6-5, the J gene TRBJ1-1; possible D gene TRBD1, 5 bases. Trimming shortened V by 2 bases and J by 12 bases, and 10 bases separated the two germline ends. There are 11 residues in the CDR3. CDR1 is MNHEY and CDR2 is SVGAGI in the germline V gene. This chain's CDR3 is CASSYGQGSFF. DNA of the CDR3: TGTGCCAGCAGTTACGGGCAGGGCTCTTTCTTT.

J is TRBJ2-5 and V is TRBV7-3; 12 bases align to TRBD2. CDR1 is SGHTA and CDR2 is FQGTGA in the germline V gene. Trimming took 5 bases from V and 5 from J; bases not matched to a gene: 6. The CDR3 runs to 15 residues. CDR3 in DNA: TGTGCCAGCAGCCGGACTAGCGGGACCGGTGAGACCCAGTACTTC. Its translation is CASSRTSGTGETQYF.

The V gene is TRBV4-3, the J gene TRBJ2-3; 9 nucleotides match TRBD1. Germline V gene sequence: CDR1 LGHNA, CDR2 YSLEER. Trimming removed 3 bases from V and 2 bases from J; junction bases left unmatched: 6. The CDR3 is 16 amino acids. This chain's CDR3 is CASSHRDRGITDTQYF. The DNA of the CDR3 is TGCGCCAGCAGCCACCGCGACAGGGGGATCACAGATACGCAGTATTTT.

The chain couples TRBV4-1 to TRBJ1-2, with TRBD1 as a possible D gene (6 bases). The CDR3 length is 15 residues. Germline loops: CDR1 MGHRA, CDR2 YSYEKL. The V end lost 0 bases, the J end lost 8 bases, and 16 bases lay between the germline ends. Here the CDR3 reads CASSQDRLTGEGYTF. CDR3 in DNA: TGCGCCAGCAGCCAAGACCGTCTGACAGGAGAAGGCTACACCTTC.